Shown below are 32 T cell receptor beta chains from a single sample sequenced in a study of early T cells in non-severe SARS-CoV-2 infection. Via MiXCR, TCRdb re-called the 5' RACE reads, giving one row per CDR3 protein. This table holds 80,000 to 95,000 distinct CDR3 sequences, about an eighth found once. The specimen was whole blood. The source is an adult who was a healthcare worker with PCR-confirmed SARS-CoV-2 infection or an uninfected control (not recorded which).

This clonotype was recorded many times. This chain joins TRBV12-3 or TRBV12-4 and TRBJ2-5, with D possibly matching TRBD2 (6 bases). The CDR3 is 15 amino acids. V lost 5 bases, J lost 2 bases, and 15 bases lay in between. CDR3 DNA: TGTGCCAGCAGTACTAGCTCGGGCGGGCAAGAGACCCAGTACTTC. Amino acid sequence: CASSTSSGGQETQYF.

This clonotype occurred a few times. This rearrangement joins TRBV11-1 to TRBJ2-7; 8 positions agree with TRBD2. The CDR3 covers 17 residues. In germline, CDR1 is SGHAT, CDR2 FQDESV (reference sequence). V dropped 7 bases and J dropped 1; count of bases not matched to a gene: 15. CDR3 in amino acids: CASTIGVGGGPSYEQYF. CDR3 sequence (DNA): TGTGCCAGCACCATAGGGGTCGGCGGGGGGCCGTCCTACGAGCAGTACTTC.

This clonotype was counted between two and nine times. The genes are TRBV11-2 and TRBJ1-1; no reliable D call. Germline V gene sequence: CDR1 SGHAT, CDR2 FQNNGV. The V end lost 2 bases, the J end lost 5 bases, and 3 bases lay between the germline ends. The CDR3 has 11 residues. The CDR3 sequence: CASSLLTEAFF. CDR3 nucleotides: TGTGCCAGCAGCTTACTAACTGAAGCTTTCTTT.

J is TRBJ2-7 and V is TRBV7-2; D perhaps matches TRBD1 (6 bases). This CDR3 comprises 19 residues. Germline-derived CDR1 and CDR2 are SGHTA and FQGNSA. V was pared by 1 base and J by 2 bases, with 24 bases between. CDR3 sequence (DNA): TGTGCCAGCAGCTTAGTAGGGGATATTACGGGACACCATCCCTACGAGCAGTACTTC. The encoded protein is CASSLVGDITGHHPYEQYF.

This clonotype was observed a few times. V and J are TRBV20-1 and TRBJ2-7, with 7 positions matching TRBD2. CDR1 is DFQATT, CDR2 SNEGSKA, per germline (reference sequence). CDR3 length equals 11 residues. Trimming took 6 bases from V and 5 from J; bases not matched to a gene: 4. In DNA form, the CDR3 reads TGCAGTGCCGGGGGGTATGACGAGCAGTACTTC. Translating it yields CSAGGYDEQYF.

The chain combines TRBV29-1 with TRBJ1-3; TRBD1 aligns across 7 bases. The ends lost 7 bases at V and 1 base at J; junction bases unmatched: 10. The germline gives CDR1 SQVTM, CDR2 ANQGSEA. This CDR3 contains 15 residues. In DNA form, the CDR3 reads TGCAGCGGCTCGGCAGGGGGAAGGTCTGGAAACACCATATATTTT. Translation gives CSGSAGGRSGNTIYF.

This clonotype was observed a few times. This chain joins TRBV3-1 and TRBJ2-1, with 8 bases lining up with TRBD2. CDR1 is LGHDT, CDR2 YNNKEL, per germline (reference sequence). V shed 7 bases, J shed 9 bases, and the junction held 14 bases outside the gene matches. The CDR3 extends over 15 amino acids. CDR3 sequence: CASTPQPGGPSEQFF. The CDR3 DNA follows: TGTGCCAGCACCCCGCAGCCGGGGGGGCCCAGTGAGCAGTTCTTC.

This clonotype was counted many times. V usage is TRBV29-1 and J usage is TRBJ1-1, with 12 positions matching TRBD1. This CDR3 contains 15 residues. Trimming cost V 5 bases and J 5 bases; bases outside gene matches: 9. Looked up from germline, CDR1 is SQVTM and CDR2 is ANQGSEA. The chain's CDR3 is CSVYGTGGRGTEAFF. The CDR3 bases are TGCAGCGTTTATGGGACAGGGGGCCGTGGAACTGAAGCTTTCTTT.

This clonotype has at least ten counts. V is TRBV4-3 and J is TRBJ2-1; D not resolved. Trimming took 2 bases from V and 12 from J, leaving 11 bases between them. The CDR3 has 12 residues. The V gene's germline CDR1 is LGHNA and CDR2 YSLEER. CDR3: CASSQLPIGQFF. The CDR3 bases are TGCGCCAGCAGCCAATTACCGATAGGGCAGTTCTTC.

This clonotype was seen more than once but under ten times. The V call is TRBV29-1, the J call TRBJ1-2; D gene ambiguous. With 3 bases removed from V and 1 base from J, the gap between germline ends came to 15 bases. CDR1 SQVTM and CDR2 ANQGSEA come from the germline V gene. The CDR3 is 15 amino acids. The CDR3 protein is CSVDDRLWGNYGYTF. The CDR3 DNA reads as TGCAGCGTTGATGACCGCCTCTGGGGTAACTATGGCTACACCTTC.

This clonotype was counted only a few times. The CDR3 is CASRGTISYEQYF. The CDR3, as DNA: TGCGCCAGCAGGGGGACTATCTCCTACGAGCAGTACTTC. This chain joins TRBV10-2 and TRBJ2-7, with TRBD2 matching over 7 bases. The CDR3 has 13 residues. Trimming at V came to 6 bases and at J to 0 bases, leaving 2 bases not matched to a gene. The germline V gene has CDR1 WSHSY and CDR2 SAAADI.

V and J are TRBV2 and TRBJ2-5; 10 bases match TRBD2. V was clipped by 5 bases and J by 5 bases; unmatched bases: 11. Germline-derived CDR1 and CDR2 are SNHLY and FYNNEI. This CDR3 has 16 amino acids. CDR3 nucleotide sequence: TGTGCCAGCAGTTATATGTCCGGGACTAGCGTGGAGACCCAGTACTTC. Its protein product is CASSYMSGTSVETQYF.

The chain recombines TRBV7-9 with TRBJ1-1, with 7 positions matching TRBD1. This CDR3 has 14 amino acids. Trimming removed 3 bases from V and 1 base from J; junction bases left unmatched: 2. Germline CDR1 is SEHNR and CDR2 is FQNEAQ (reference sequence). The CDR3 sequence is CASSLGDRNTEAFF. In nucleotides, the CDR3 is TGTGCCAGCAGCTTGGGGGACAGGAACACTGAAGCTTTCTTT.

This clonotype was seen a few times. The V gene is TRBV7-9, the J gene TRBJ2-1; D unclear. The CDR3 consists of 15 residues. CDR1 SEHNR and CDR2 FQNEAQ come from the germline V gene (reference sequence). Trimming shortened V by 3 bases and J by 5 bases, and 14 bases separated the two germline ends. This CDR3 reads CASSFKRISNNEQFF. DNA of the CDR3: TGTGCCAGCAGCTTTAAAAGAATTTCAAACAATGAGCAGTTCTTC.

The rearrangement links TRBV7-2 to TRBJ2-7; no reliable D call. Per germline, CDR1 SGHTA and CDR2 FQGNSA. The V and J ends lost 1 base and 0 bases respectively, with 10 bases between them. The CDR3 extends over 15 amino acids. CDR3 loop: CASSLGRQSSYEQYF. The CDR3 DNA is TGTGCCAGCAGCTTAGGACGGCAGAGCTCCTACGAGCAGTACTTC.

J is TRBJ2-1 and V is TRBV7-8; D may be TRBD2 (6 bases). The CDR3 loop spans 14 amino acids. Looked up from germline, CDR1 is SGHVS and CDR2 is FQNEAQ. Between the trimmed V and J ends, which lost 6 bases and 8 bases, there was a span of 17 bases. DNA of the CDR3: TGTGCCAGCAGAAGGGCGGGGATTGGGGATGAGCAGTTCTTC. Residues: CASRRAGIGDEQFF.

The table lists this clonotype with many counts. The chain employs TRBV5-1 and TRBJ2-7, with TRBD1 as a possible D gene (6 bases). V shed 3 bases and J shed 2 bases, with 12 bases lying between them. Germline-derived CDR1 and CDR2 are SGHRS and YFSETQ. The CDR3 loop spans 14 amino acids. The chain's CDR3 is CASSSGTSAYEQYF. In DNA, the CDR3 is TGCGCCAGCAGCTCCGGGACATCGGCCTACGAGCAGTACTTC.

This clonotype was observed at least ten times. The chain employs TRBV11-2 and TRBJ1-1; D possibly corresponds to TRBD1 (5 bases). CDR3 length: 16 residues. The V end lost 0 bases, the J end lost 1 base, and 12 bases lay between the germline ends. Germline lookup yields CDR1 SGHAT and CDR2 FQNNGV. CDR3 bases: TGTGCCAGCAGCTTAGATTGGGAGGGGACGAACACTGAAGCTTTCTTT. Its protein product is CASSLDWEGTNTEAFF.

The chain carries TRBV6-2 or TRBV6-3 and TRBJ2-1; D gene ambiguous. The V and J ends lost 4 bases and 9 bases respectively, with 10 bases between them. The germline V gene has CDR1 MNHEY and CDR2 SVGEGT. The CDR3 runs to 12 residues. This CDR3 is CASSSPLGEQFF. Here the CDR3 DNA reads TGTGCCAGCAGTTCGCCCTTGGGTGAGCAGTTCTTC.

As DNA, the CDR3 is TGCGCCAGCAGCTTGGTCCGGGGAGAGGGCACCGGGGAGCTGTTTTTT. Its protein is CASSLVRGEGTGELFF. The chain recombines TRBV5-1 with TRBJ2-2; TRBD2 might be the D (5 bases). V was cut by 0 bases and J by 4 bases, with 13 bases left in between. The CDR3 is 16 residues long. Germline V gene data show CDR1 as SGHRS and CDR2 as YFSETQ.

This clonotype occurred a few times. The gene calls are TRBV6-6 and TRBJ1-1; D is ambiguous. The CDR3 has 14 amino acids. Trimming left V 4 bases short and J 1 base short, with 10 bases between. Per germline, CDR1 MNHNY and CDR2 SVGAGI (reference sequence). CDR3 nucleotides: TGTGCCAGCAGTTTCGAGACCGCGAACACTGAAGCTTTCTTT. Translating gives CASSFETANTEAFF.

This clonotype was detected a few times. V is TRBV28 and J is TRBJ1-2; 7 bases are shared with TRBD1. CDR1 is MDHEN, CDR2 SYDVKM, per germline. The ends lost 8 bases at V and 9 bases at J; junction bases unmatched: 6. CDR3 length: 11 amino acids. The CDR3 nucleotides read TGTGCCAGCCACGACAGGGCGAGCTACACCTTC. Its translation: CASHDRASYTF.

The J gene is TRBJ1-1, the V gene TRBV18; maybe TRBD1 (6 bases). This CDR3 is built from 15 residues. CDR1 and CDR2 (germline): KGHSH, LQKENI. V shed 4 bases and J shed 4 bases, with 16 bases lying between them. CDR3 sequence (DNA): TGTGCCAGCTCACGGGGGCGATCTCTAAGCACTGAAGCTTTCTTT. Translated: CASSRGRSLSTEAFF.

This clonotype turned up a few times. V gene TRBV12-5 combines with J gene TRBJ2-1; 10 bases map to TRBD1. The V gene end was trimmed by 4 bases and the J gene end by 8 bases; junction bases not matched to a gene: 8. The germline V gene has CDR1 LGHNT and CDR2 FRNRAP. The CDR3 has 15 amino acids. The CDR3 DNA follows: TGTGCTAGTGGTTCCGGGACAGGGGCGCGCTATGAGCAGTTCTTC. As protein: CASGSGTGARYEQFF.

This clonotype was recorded many times. The V and J genes are TRBV12-3 or TRBV12-4 and TRBJ1-5, with D perhaps matching TRBD1 (5 bases). The V end was cut by 5 bases, the J end by 6 bases, with 14 bases between. This CDR3 is built from 14 residues. This CDR3 is CASSTAGLTQPQHF. CDR3 coding DNA: TGTGCCAGCAGTACTGCAGGGTTGACTCAGCCCCAGCATTTT.

The rearrangement joins TRBV20-1 to TRBJ1-5; D gene ambiguous. Looked up from germline, CDR1 is DFQATT and CDR2 is SNEGSKA (reference sequence). The CDR3 covers 15 residues. V was cut by 1 base and J by 2 bases, with 12 bases left in between. In DNA form, the CDR3 reads TGCAGTGCTAGAGCGAGTGGGAGGGGCAATCAGCCCCAGCATTTT. Translated, it gives CSARASGRGNQPQHF.

V and J are TRBV5-1 and TRBJ2-3; no clear D gene. Trimming removed 0 bases at V and 4 bases at J, with 12 bases between. Germline CDR1 is SGHRS and CDR2 is YFSETQ. This CDR3 spans 15 amino acids. CDR3 region: CASSLGPIGADTQYF. In DNA, the CDR3 is TGCGCCAGCAGCTTGGGGCCTATTGGAGCAGATACGCAGTATTTT. Full variable domain (remainder filled in from reference TRBV5-1 and TRBJ2-3): KAGVTQTPRYLIKTRGQQVTLSCSPISGHRSVSWYQQTPGQGLQFLFEYFSETQRNKGNFPGRFSGRQFSNSRSEMNVSTLELGDSALYLCASSLGPIGADTQYFGPGTRLTVL.

This clonotype was detected a few times. The chain uses TRBV3-1 and TRBJ2-5; D not certain. Germline assignment: CDR1 LGHDT and CDR2 YNNKEL (reference sequence). V lost 0 bases and J 2 bases, leaving 19 bases between the germline ends. The CDR3 is made up of 18 amino acids. The CDR3 protein is CASSQDLGLANLQETQYF. The DNA for the CDR3 is TGTGCCAGCAGCCAAGATCTAGGGTTGGCTAACCTACAAGAGACCCAGTACTTC.

This clonotype was counted ten times or more. The chain employs TRBV6-5 and TRBJ2-5, with D unresolved. The germline V and J ends were trimmed by 3 bases and 1 base, with 9 bases remaining between them. Germline V gene lookup returns CDR1 MNHEY and CDR2 SVGAGI. The CDR3 is made up of 14 amino acids. The CDR3 coding sequence is TGTGCCAGCAGTTATTCGGCAGCCCAAGAGACCCAGTACTTC. Protein sequence: CASSYSAAQETQYF.

At least ten counts were recorded for this clonotype. V usage is TRBV7-9 and J usage is TRBJ2-3; D is perhaps TRBD2 (6 bases). CDR3 size: 18 residues. Trimming shortened V by 0 bases and J by 2 bases, and 18 bases separated the two germline ends. Germline values: CDR1 SEHNR, CDR2 FQNEAQ (reference sequence). The CDR3 protein is CASSLAESELAFTDTQYF. CDR3 DNA: TGTGCCAGCAGCTTAGCGGAAAGTGAACTAGCCTTCACAGATACGCAGTATTTT.

This clonotype was observed a few times. The V call is TRBV30, the J call TRBJ2-7; either TRBD1 or TRBD2 may supply D (7 bases each). The CDR3 length is 14 residues. V dropped 3 bases and J dropped 2 bases, with 14 bases sitting between them. Per germline, CDR1 GTSNPN and CDR2 SVGIG (reference sequence). The CDR3 loop is CAWRRQGGPYEQYF. In DNA, the CDR3 is TGTGCCTGGAGGAGGCAGGGGGGGCCCTACGAGCAGTACTTC. The variable domain in full, with the rest retrieved from reference TRBV30 and TRBJ2-7, is SQTIHQWPATLVQPVGSPLSLECTVEGTSNPNLYWYRQAAGRGLQLLFYSVGIGQISSEVPQNLSASRPQDRQFILSSKKLLLSDSGFYLCAWRRQGGPYEQYFGPGTRLTVT.

Details on this clonotype: Its ends do not fully match the called genes, so a read error is possible. This chain joins TRBV30 and TRBJ1-2, with a weak D call TRBD1 (5 bases). Germline-derived CDR1 and CDR2 are GTSNPN and SVGIG (reference sequence). This CDR3 spans 11 amino acids. CDR3 sequence reads: CAWSGTSPPLF. DNA of the CDR3: TGTGCCTGGTCAGGGACTTCCCCCCCCCTCTTC.